A selection of T cell receptor beta chains follows, all from one sample in a study of cytomegalovirus exposure and HLA in healthy donors. Sequencing used immunoSEQ multiplex PCR; TCRdb keeps in-frame clones, though not all of them. The table records some 110,000 clones, 88% of them present only once. The sequencing sample was made of PBMCs. Receptor source: a woman in her late teens or twenties in good health and CMV-seropositive. The CDR3 runs from the conserved cysteine through the conserved F or W. Fields, in order: V gene, J gene, clone size, D gene, CDR3 DNA, CDR3 protein. The D gene is left open where the match is weak. Expanded clones get a size class; other rows say once, few or many, or leave the size out.

TRBV7-7	TRBJ2-7	NA	TRBD2	TGTGCTAGCAGCTTGGGACCCGTCACTAGCGGCTTAACCTACGAGCAGTACTTC	CASSLGPVTSGLTYEQYF
TRBV28	TRBJ1-5	NA	NA	TGTGCCAGCAGTCCCACGCTAAACAGGTACAATCAGCCCCAGCATTTT	CASSPTLNRYNQPQHF
TRBV7-6	TRBJ2-5	NA	NA	TGTGCCAGCAGCTTACCCAGGGGCGGTGAGACCCAGTACTTC	CASSLPRGGETQYF
TRBV6-1	TRBJ1-4	NA	NA	TGTGCCAGCATTAGAGACAGTTATGAAAAACTGTTTTTT	CASIRDSYEKLFF
TRBV7-6	TRBJ1-1	NA	NA	TGTGCCAGCAGCTTAGCCGGAGGTTACACTGAAGCTTTCTTT	CASSLAGGYTEAFF
TRBV7-8	TRBJ2-7	NA	TRBD1	TGTGCCAGCAGCTTAGTCGGGACAGAGGCCTTTCCGCGCTACGAGCAGTACTTC	CASSLVGTEAFPRYEQYF
TRBV27	TRBJ1-1	NA	NA	TGTGCCAGCAGTTTTAATTACGGCACTGAAGCTTTCTTT	CASSFNYGTEAFF
TRBV19	TRBJ1-2	NA	NA	TGTGCCAGTAGTATAGGTCCAGGCCCCTATGGCTACACCTTC	CASSIGPGPYGYTF
TRBV29-1	TRBJ1-2	NA	TRBD1	TGCAGCGTTAGACCCGCGGACAGGGAGGGCTACACCTTC	CSVRPADREGYTF
TRBV7-9	TRBJ2-4	once	NA	TGTGCCAGCAGCTTAGCGAAGACAGCGCAGATAAACATTCAGTACTTC	CASSLAKTAQINIQYF
TRBV6-1	TRBJ2-5	NA	TRBD2	TGTGCCAGCAAGGATCAGCGGGGGCACCAAGAGACCCAGTACTTC	CASKDQRGHQETQYF
TRBV1	TRBJ1-1	few	NA	TGCACCAGCAATGGAGAGAACACTGAAGCTTTCTTT	CTSNGENTEAFF
TRBV14	TRBJ2-5	NA	NA	TGTGCCAGCAGCCAAGATTATCGAGAGACCCAGTACTTC	CASSQDYRETQYF
TRBV5-6	TRBJ1-6	NA	TRBD1	TGTGCCAGCAGCTCATTGATGGGACAGGTCTATTCACCCCTCCACTTT	CASSSLMGQVYSPLHF
TRBV18	TRBJ1-6	NA	NA	TGTGCCAGCTCACCACCGCCAGGGGTCTTGGGCCCACCCCTCCACTTT	CASSPPPGVLGPPLHF
TRBV6-5	TRBJ2-5	NA	TRBD1	TGTGCCAGCAGTACCGCTACAGGGGCCACAGAGACCCAGTACTTC	CASSTATGATETQYF
TRBV9	TRBJ1-3	NA	TRBD1	TGTGCCAGCAGCATCCGGGACAGGGGCGGAAACACCATATATTTT	CASSIRDRGGNTIYF
TRBV10-1	TRBJ2-2	few	TRBD1	TGCGCCAGCAGCCGGGACAGTGGAAGCACCGGGGAGCTGTTTTTT	CASSRDSGSTGELFF
TRBV7-2	TRBJ1-4	NA	TRBD1	TGTGCCAGCAGCCAAGCCCCAGGGGGCGGTGAAAAACTGTTTTTT	CASSQAPGGGEKLFF
TRBV2	TRBJ2-2	NA	NA	TGTGCCAGCAGTACTGACGGGGCGAACACCGGGGAGCTGTTTTTT	CASSTDGANTGELFF
TRBV29-1	TRBJ1-2	NA	NA	TGCAGCGTCCAAATTCCCATAACAGGGAAACTCTATGGCTACACCTTC	CSVQIPITGKLYGYTF
TRBV5-1	TRBJ2-5	NA	TRBD1	TGCGCCAGCAGCTTGGACAGGGGTGGGGAGACCCAGTACTTC	CASSLDRGGETQYF
TRBV7-9	TRBJ2-1	NA	NA	TGTGCCAGCAGCCCCGACTACCATCTTAGGAATGAGCAGTTCTTC	CASSPDYHLRNEQFF
TRBV5-1	TRBJ2-1	NA	TRBD1	TGCGCCAGCAGCTACCGCGTTGGGACAGGGGACAATGAGCAGTTCTTC	CASSYRVGTGDNEQFF
TRBV9	TRBJ1-1	NA	TRBD1	TGTGCCAGCAGCGTACTAGCAGGGGGCGTGAACACTGAAGCTTTCTTT	CASSVLAGGVNTEAFF
TRBV4-1	TRBJ1-6	NA	NA	TGCGCCAGCAGCCAAGATTCAGGGTTTAAGGGAAGCTCCTATAATTCACCCCTCCACTTT	CASSQDSGFKGSSYNSPLHF
TRBV4-1	TRBJ1-5	NA	NA	TGCGCCAGCAGCCAAGAAGGGCAGGGCGGCAATCAGCCCCAGCATTTT	CASSQEGQGGNQPQHF
TRBV2	TRBJ2-3	NA	NA	TGTGCCAGCAGGGAGGACAGAGACGATACGCAGTATTTT	CASREDRDDTQYF
TRBV29-1	TRBJ1-2	NA	TRBD1	TGCAGCGTGGGACAGAGCTATGGCTACACCTTC	CSVGQSYGYTF
TRBV7-9	TRBJ2-3	NA	TRBD2	TGTGCCAGCAGCTTATCAGCGGGGGACACAGATACGCAGTATTTT	CASSLSAGDTDTQYF
TRBV18	TRBJ2-5	NA	NA	TGTGCCAGCTCCACTAGATCCGGGGGGCCAGGTTCGCGAGAGACCCAGTACTTC	CASSTRSGGPGSRETQYF
TRBV4-3	TRBJ2-1	NA	TRBD2	TGCGCCAGCAGCCGACTAGCGGGGGAATACAATGAGCAGTTCTTC	CASSRLAGEYNEQFF
TRBV6-5	TRBJ1-2	NA	TRBD1	TGTGCCAGCAGTCTTGGACAGGGAGTAGTCTATGGCTACACCTTC	CASSLGQGVVYGYTF
TRBV5-1	TRBJ2-3	NA	TRBD2	TGCGCCAGCAGCTTGGGCTCGACTAGCGGGGACACAGATACGCAGTATTTT	CASSLGSTSGDTDTQYF
TRBV10-2	TRBJ1-2	few	TRBD1	TGCGCCAGCACCCAGGGGGAGAAGGGCTACACCTTC	CASTQGEKGYTF
TRBV7-9	TRBJ1-3	few	TRBD1	TGTGCCAGCAGCTTAGCGACAGGGGGCAATGGAAACACCATATATTTT	CASSLATGGNGNTIYF
TRBV6-1	TRBJ1-6	few	NA	TGTGCCACATATAAGAGCTCCTATAATTCACCCCTCCACTTT	CATYKSSYNSPLHF
TRBV5-1	TRBJ2-3	NA	NA	TGCGCCAGCAGCATCACTAGCACAGATACGCAGTATTTT	CASSITSTDTQYF
TRBV4-2	TRBJ1-5	NA	TRBD1	TGTGCCAGCAGCCAATTGCGGATCGGGACAGACAATCAGCCCCAGCATTTT	CASSQLRIGTDNQPQHF
TRBV4-3	TRBJ2-1	NA	NA	TGCGCCAGCAGCCAGTTCCTGAGTCCGGGGCGCGGGGCCTACAATGAGCAGTTCTTC	CASSQFLSPGRGAYNEQFF
TRBV15	TRBJ1-4	NA	TRBD1	TGTGCCACCAGCAGAGCCCGGGACAGGGGTCTCACTAATGAAAAACTGTTTTTT	CATSRARDRGLTNEKLFF
TRBV29-1	TRBJ2-2	NA	NA	TGCAGCGTTGACCGGGCCGGGGAGCTGTTTTTT	CSVDRAGELFF
TRBV29-1	TRBJ1-1	once	NA	TGCAGCGTGGGGGACACGGAAGCTTTCTTT	CSVGDTEAFF
TRBV7-2	TRBJ2-7	once	TRBD2	TGTGCCAGCAGCTTCACCTGGGGGGGGAGCTCCTACGAGCAGTACTTC	CASSFTWGGSSYEQYF
TRBV12-5	TRBJ2-3	NA	NA	TGTGCTAGCCCTGTGCCCAGATTCGCAGATACGCAGTATTTT	CASPVPRFADTQYF
TRBV10-3	TRBJ2-3	NA	TRBD1	TGTGCCATCAGTGATTGGGACAGGGAGGCATCAGATACGCAGTATTTT	CAISDWDREASDTQYF
TRBV6-6	TRBJ2-5	NA	TRBD1	TGTGCCAGCAGGGCCCTGGGGACAGGGAGAGCGACCCAGTACTTC	CASRALGTGRATQYF
TRBV10-3	TRBJ1-2	NA	NA	TGTGCCATCAGTGAGTCGGCGGGGGATGGCTACACCTTC	CAISESAGDGYTF
TRBV9	TRBJ1-5	NA	NA	TGTGCCAGCAGCGTAGAGGCGCGGTGGAATCAGCCCCAGCATTTT	CASSVEARWNQPQHF
TRBV16	TRBJ1-5	NA	NA	TGTGCCAGGAGAACGCCCCAGCATTTT	CARRTPQHF
TRBV9	TRBJ1-2	NA	NA	TGTGCCAGCAGCGGCAGGGACTATGGCTACACCTTC	CASSGRDYGYTF
TRBV6-1	TRBJ2-4	NA	NA	TGTGCCAGCAGTCCCCAGGACATAGCCAAAAACATTCAGTACTTC	CASSPQDIAKNIQYF
TRBV27	TRBJ2-1	once	TRBD1	TGTGCCAGCAGTATCGGACAGGCATCCTACAATGAGCAGTTCTTC	CASSIGQASYNEQFF